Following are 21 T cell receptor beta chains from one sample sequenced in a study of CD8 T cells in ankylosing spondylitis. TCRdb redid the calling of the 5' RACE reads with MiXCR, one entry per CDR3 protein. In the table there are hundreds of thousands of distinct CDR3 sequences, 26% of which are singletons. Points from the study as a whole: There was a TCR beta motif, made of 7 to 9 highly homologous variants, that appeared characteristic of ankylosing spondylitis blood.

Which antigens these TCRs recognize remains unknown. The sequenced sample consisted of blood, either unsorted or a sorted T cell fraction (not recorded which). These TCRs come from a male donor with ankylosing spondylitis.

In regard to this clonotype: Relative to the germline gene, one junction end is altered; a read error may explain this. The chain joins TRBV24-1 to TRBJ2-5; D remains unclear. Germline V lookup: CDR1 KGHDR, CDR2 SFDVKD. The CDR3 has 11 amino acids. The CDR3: CATLVYLARDF. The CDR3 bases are TGTGCCACCCTAGTATACCTGGCCCGGGACTTC.

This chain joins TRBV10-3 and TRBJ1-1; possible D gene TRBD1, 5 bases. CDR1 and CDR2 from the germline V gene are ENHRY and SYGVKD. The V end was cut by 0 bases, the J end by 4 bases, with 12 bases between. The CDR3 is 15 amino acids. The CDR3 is CAISESSGGTTEAFF. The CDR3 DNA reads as TGTGCCATCAGTGAGTCGAGTGGGGGAACCACTGAAGCTTTCTTT.

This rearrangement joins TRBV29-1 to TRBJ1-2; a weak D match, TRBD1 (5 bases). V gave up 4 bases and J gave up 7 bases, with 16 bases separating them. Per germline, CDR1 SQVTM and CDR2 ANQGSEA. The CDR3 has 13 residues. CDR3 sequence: CSVVKMEGPGYTF. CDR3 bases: TGCAGCGTTGTAAAGATGGAGGGGCCTGGCTACACCTTC.

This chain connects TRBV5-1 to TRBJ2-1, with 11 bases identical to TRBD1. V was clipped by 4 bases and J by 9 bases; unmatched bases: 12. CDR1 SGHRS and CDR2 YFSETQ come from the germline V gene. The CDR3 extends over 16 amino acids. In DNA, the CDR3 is TGCGCCAGCAGCCCCCTTCCGGGACAGGGGGTTGGTGAGCAGTTCTTC. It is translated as CASSPLPGQGVGEQFF.

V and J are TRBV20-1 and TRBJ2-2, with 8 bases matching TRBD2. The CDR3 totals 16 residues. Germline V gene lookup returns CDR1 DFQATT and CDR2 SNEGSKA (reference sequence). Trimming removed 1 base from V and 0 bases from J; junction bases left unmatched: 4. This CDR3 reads CSARASGLSNTGELFF. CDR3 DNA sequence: TGCAGTGCTAGAGCTAGCGGGCTCTCGAACACCGGGGAGCTGTTTTTT.

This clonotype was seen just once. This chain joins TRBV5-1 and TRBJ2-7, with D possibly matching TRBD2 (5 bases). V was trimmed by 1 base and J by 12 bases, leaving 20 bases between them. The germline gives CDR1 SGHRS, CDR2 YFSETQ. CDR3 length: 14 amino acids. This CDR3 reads CASSLCRDSLKGYV. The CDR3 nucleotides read TGCGCCAGCAGCTTGTGTCGGGATTCCCTAAAGGGGTACGTC.

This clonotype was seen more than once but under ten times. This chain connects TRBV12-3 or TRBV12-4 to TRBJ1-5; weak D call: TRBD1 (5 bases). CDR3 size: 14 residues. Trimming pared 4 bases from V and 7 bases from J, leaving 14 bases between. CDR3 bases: TGTGCCAGCAGTTCTACAGGAACATGGCAGCCCCAGCATTTT. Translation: CASSSTGTWQPQHF.

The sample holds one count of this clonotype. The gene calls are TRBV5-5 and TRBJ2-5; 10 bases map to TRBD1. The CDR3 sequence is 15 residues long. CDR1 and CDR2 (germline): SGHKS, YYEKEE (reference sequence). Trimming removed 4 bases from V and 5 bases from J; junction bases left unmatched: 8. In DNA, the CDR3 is TGTGCCAGCAGCGTCGGGACAGGGGCAATGGAGACCCAGTACTTC. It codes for CASSVGTGAMETQYF.

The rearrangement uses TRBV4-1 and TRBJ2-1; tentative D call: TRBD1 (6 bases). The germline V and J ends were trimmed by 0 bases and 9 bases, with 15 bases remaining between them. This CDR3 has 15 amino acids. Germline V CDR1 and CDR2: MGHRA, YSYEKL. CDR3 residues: CASSQDLSRGSEQFF. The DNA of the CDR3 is TGCGCCAGCAGCCAAGATCTCTCTAGGGGGAGTGAGCAGTTCTTC.

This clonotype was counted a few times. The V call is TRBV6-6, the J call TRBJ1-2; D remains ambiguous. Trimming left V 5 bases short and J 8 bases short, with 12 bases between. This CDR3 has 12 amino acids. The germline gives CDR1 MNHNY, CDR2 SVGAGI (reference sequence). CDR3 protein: CASSTSGNGYTF. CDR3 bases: TGTGCCAGCAGTACCTCCGGTAACGGCTACACCTTC.

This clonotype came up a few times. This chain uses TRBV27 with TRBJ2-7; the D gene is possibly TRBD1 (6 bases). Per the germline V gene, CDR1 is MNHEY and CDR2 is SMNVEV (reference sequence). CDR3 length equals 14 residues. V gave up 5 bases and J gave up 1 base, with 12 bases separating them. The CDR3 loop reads CASSPRQASYEQYV. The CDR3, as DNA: TGTGCCAGCAGTCCCAGACAGGCGTCCTACGAGCAGTACGTC.

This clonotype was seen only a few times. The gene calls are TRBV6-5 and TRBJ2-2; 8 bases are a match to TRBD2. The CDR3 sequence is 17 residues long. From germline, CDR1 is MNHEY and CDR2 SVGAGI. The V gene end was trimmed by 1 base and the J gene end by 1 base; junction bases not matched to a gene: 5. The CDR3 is CASSYYPAGENTGELFF. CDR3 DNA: TGTGCCAGCAGTTACTATCCAGCGGGAGAGAACACCGGGGAGCTGTTTTTT.

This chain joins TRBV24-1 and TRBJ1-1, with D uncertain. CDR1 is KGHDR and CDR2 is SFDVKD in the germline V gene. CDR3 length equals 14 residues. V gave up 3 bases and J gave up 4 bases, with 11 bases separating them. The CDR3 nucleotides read TGTGCCACCAGTGATCTCCGACACACCACTGAAGCTTTCTTT. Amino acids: CATSDLRHTTEAFF.

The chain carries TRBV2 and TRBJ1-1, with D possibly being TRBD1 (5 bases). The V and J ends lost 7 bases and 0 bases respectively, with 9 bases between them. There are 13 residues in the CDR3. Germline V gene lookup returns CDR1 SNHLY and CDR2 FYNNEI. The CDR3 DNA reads TGTGCCAGCATGCGGGGCATGAACACTGAAGCTTTCTTT. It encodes CASMRGMNTEAFF.

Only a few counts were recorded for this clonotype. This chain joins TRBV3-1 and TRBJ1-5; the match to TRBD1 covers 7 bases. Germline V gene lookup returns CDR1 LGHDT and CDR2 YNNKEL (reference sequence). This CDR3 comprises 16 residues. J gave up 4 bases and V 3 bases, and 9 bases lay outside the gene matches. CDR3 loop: CASSQGRGALNQPQHF. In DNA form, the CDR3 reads TGTGCCAGCAGCCAGGGCAGGGGGGCCCTGAATCAGCCCCAGCATTTT.

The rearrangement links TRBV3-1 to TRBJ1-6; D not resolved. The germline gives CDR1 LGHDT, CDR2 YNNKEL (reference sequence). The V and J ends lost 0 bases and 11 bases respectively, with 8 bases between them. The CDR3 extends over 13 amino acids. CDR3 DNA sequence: TGTGCCAGCAGCCAAGATCTTAAAACACCCCTCCACTTT. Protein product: CASSQDLKTPLHF.

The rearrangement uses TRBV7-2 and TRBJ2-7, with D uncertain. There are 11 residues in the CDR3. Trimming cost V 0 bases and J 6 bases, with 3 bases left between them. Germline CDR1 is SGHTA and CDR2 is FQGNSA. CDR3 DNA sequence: TGTGCCAGCAGCTTAGCCGGCGAGCAGTACGTC. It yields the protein CASSLAGEQYV.

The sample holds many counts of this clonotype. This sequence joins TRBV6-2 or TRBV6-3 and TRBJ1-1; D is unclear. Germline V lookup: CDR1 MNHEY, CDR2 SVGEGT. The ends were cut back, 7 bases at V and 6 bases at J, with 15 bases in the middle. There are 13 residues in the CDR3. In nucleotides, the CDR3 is TGTGCCAGCACTCGCAGTTCCGACGCTGAAGCTTTCTTT. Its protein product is CASTRSSDAEAFF.

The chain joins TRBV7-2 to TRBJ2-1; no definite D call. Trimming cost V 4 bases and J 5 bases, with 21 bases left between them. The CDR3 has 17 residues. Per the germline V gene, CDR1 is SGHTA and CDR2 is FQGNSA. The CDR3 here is CASSSQAPPLGHNEQFF. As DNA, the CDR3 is TGTGCCAGCAGCTCCCAGGCGCCGCCTCTAGGACACAATGAGCAGTTCTTC.

CDR3 coding DNA: TGTGCCAGCAGTTTACGCGGGAGGGACGATACGCAGTATTTT. This gives the protein CASSLRGRDDTQYF. The chain recombines TRBV12-3 or TRBV12-4 with TRBJ2-3; 9 nucleotides agree with TRBD2. With 2 bases clipped from V and 6 bases from J, the junction kept 3 bases outside the gene matches. The CDR3 totals 14 residues.

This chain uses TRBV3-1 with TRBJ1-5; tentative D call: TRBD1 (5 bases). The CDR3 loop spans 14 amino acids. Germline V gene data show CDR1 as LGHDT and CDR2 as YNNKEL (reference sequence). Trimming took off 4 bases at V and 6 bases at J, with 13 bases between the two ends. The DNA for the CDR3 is TGTGCCAGCAGCCCCGGGGGTGGTAGTCAGCCCCAGCATTTT. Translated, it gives CASSPGGGSQPQHF.